These T cell receptor beta chains were read from a single sample in a study of T cell responses to AZD1222 COVID-19 vaccine. TCRdb's copy holds only in-frame clones and misses some; the assay was immunoSEQ multiplex PCR. The sample consists of some 150,000 clones, roughly 90% of them appearing once. The sequencing here drew on peripheral blood, taken 28 days after the second AZD1222 dose. These receptors were taken from an adult who received the AZD1222 COVID-19 vaccine. The CDR3 runs from the conserved cysteine through the conserved F or W. A D gene is named only where the DNA matches it firmly. Size values are once, few and many counts, or a class for expanded clones, and some rows have none.

j_call d_call v_call clone_size cdr3_aa cdr3_nt
TRBJ2-1 . TRBV5-1 . CASSLEGGVYNEQFF TGCGCCAGCAGCTTGGAGGGGGGCGTTTACAATGAGCAGTTCTTC
TRBJ1-5 . TRBV19 . CASSWQENQPQHF TGTGCCAGTAGTTGGCAAGAGAATCAGCCCCAGCATTTT
TRBJ2-1 . TRBV20-1 . CSASGVVAYNEQFF TGCAGTGCTAGTGGGGTAGTGGCATACAATGAGCAGTTCTTC
TRBJ1-5 . TRBV7-2 . CASSLEGGPNQPQHF TGTGCCAGCAGCTTAGAAGGGGGTCCTAATCAGCCCCAGCATTTT
TRBJ2-1 . TRBV2 . CASSQRTGGNEQFF TGTGCCAGCAGTCAAAGGACTGGGGGCAATGAGCAGTTCTTC
TRBJ1-6 . TRBV7-2 . CASSLLGGRMDNSPLHF TGTGCCAGCAGCTTATTAGGGGGTAGGATGGATAATTCACCCCTCCACTTT
TRBJ1-2 . TRBV7-2 . CASSLKGINYGYTF TGTGCCAGCAGCTTAAAGGGTATAAACTATGGCTACACCTTC
TRBJ2-7 . TRBV3-1/TRBV3-2 . CASSQSTEQYF TGTGCCAGCAGCCAATCAACCGAGCAGTACTTC
TRBJ1-4 . TRBV6-6 . CASSFLRVGGEKLFF TGTGCCAGCAGTTTCCTGCGGGTCGGGGGTGAAAAACTGTTTTTT
TRBJ2-7 TRBD2 TRBV5-1 once CASSPIRGETSYEQYF TGCGCCAGCAGCCCCATTCGGGGGGAAACTTCCTACGAGCAGTACTTC
TRBJ2-5 . TRBV3-1/TRBV3-2 . CASSQGGARRYF TGTGCCAGCAGCCAGGGTGGGGCCCGGCGGTACTTC
TRBJ2-6 TRBD2 TRBV18 . CASSLPGGSGANVLTF TGTGCCAGCTCCCTTCCGGGGGGCTCTGGGGCCAACGTCCTGACTTTC
TRBJ1-6 TRBD1 TRBV6-5 . CASSFGTGGNSPLHF TGTGCCAGCAGTTTTGGGACAGGGGGCAATTCACCCCTCCACTTT
TRBJ2-1 . TRBV5-6 . CASSLTQAGRNEQFF TGTGCCAGCAGCTTGACACAGGCTGGACGCAATGAGCAGTTCTTC
TRBJ1-3 . TRBV11-2 . CASSLVGNTIYF TGTGCCAGCAGCTTAGTTGGAAACACCATATATTTT
TRBJ1-1 . TRBV18 . CASSPGMNTEAFF TGTGCCAGCTCACCTGGAATGAACACTGAAGCTTTCTTT
TRBJ2-3 TRBD2 TRBV4-2 . CASSQDSLAGTDTQYF TGTGCCAGCAGCCAAGATAGTCTAGCGGGCACAGATACGCAGTATTTT
TRBJ1-3 . TRBV29-1 . CSVDSSGNTIYF TGCAGCGTTGATAGCTCTGGAAACACCATATATTTT
TRBJ1-2 . TRBV4-3 . CASSQVWDGNYGYTF TGCGCCAGCAGCCAAGTTTGGGACGGAAACTATGGCTACACCTTC
TRBJ1-1 TRBD1 TRBV7-9 . CASSFGRTGPDTEAFF TGTGCCAGCAGCTTCGGCCGGACAGGGCCGGATACTGAAGCTTTCTTT
TRBJ2-3 . TRBV6-2/TRBV6-3 . CASSFFIQTGVTDTQYF TGTGCCAGCAGTTTCTTTATTCAAACCGGCGTCACAGATACGCAGTATTTT
TRBJ2-1 TRBD1 TRBV19 . CASSGQSDRGRNEQFF TGTGCCAGTAGTGGCCAGTCTGATAGGGGGCGTAATGAGCAGTTCTTC
TRBJ1-4 . TRBV19 . CASSIGGHNEKLFF TGTGCCAGTAGTATAGGAGGGCATAATGAAAAACTGTTTTTT